A selection of T cell receptor beta chains follows, all from one sample in a study of cytomegalovirus exposure and HLA in healthy donors. The protocol was immunoSEQ multiplex PCR, while the TCRdb copy is restricted to in-frame clones and leaves out a portion. In the table there are some 220,000 clones, 77% of which are singletons. The sample consisted of PBMCs. The receptor set was obtained from a woman aged 55-69 years in good health and CMV-seropositive. CDR3s leave out the opening cysteine and the closing phenylalanine or tryptophan. The order of the fields is V gene, J gene, CDR3 protein.

TRBV7-9,TRBJ2-7,ASTRGGQRHEQY
TRBV5-1,TRBJ2-5,ASSLGSSGQETQY
TRBV6-5,TRBJ2-7,ASRRDRGAYEQY
TRBV4-3,TRBJ2-1,ASSQPLGGGLRTGEQF
TRBV27,TRBJ1-6,ASRLQGSYNSPLH
TRBV28,TRBJ1-2,ASSLREYGYT
TRBV2,TRBJ1-2,ASSATGSGNYGYT
TRBV6-1,TRBJ2-7,ASRPTRTGGYEQY
TRBV2,TRBJ1-1,ASSSWGEGGDTEAF
TRBV19,TRBJ2-7,ASTDGGTSGAYEQY
TRBV18,TRBJ2-2,ASSPAGGGTGELF
TRBV7-3,TRBJ2-1,ASSPASGGSPYNEQF